A single T cell receptor (beta chain) is shown here with its context. V lost 4 bases to trimming and J lost 5 bases; unmatched junction nucleotides: 16. The CDR3 is 18 residues long. Germline V gene sequence: CDR1 MNHEY, CDR2 SVGEGT. This entry is derived from a study of Ad26.COV2.S vaccination and SARS-CoV-2 variants. Produced via immunoSEQ multiplex PCR; TCRdb's table is partial and in-frame only. The data show 350,000 to 400,000 clones, about nine tenths seen once. The treatment was: roughly 20 received Ad26.COV2.S at low or high dose, single or two shots; about 5 received placebo; per-sample allocation not given. Day 63 following the first vaccine or placebo injection was when the samples were taken.

V gene TRBV6-2 or TRBV6-3 combines with J gene TRBJ2-5, with 10 positions matching TRBD1. This receptor was identified in a person aged 18-65 years who received the Ad26.COV2.S COVID-19 vaccine or a placebo. This material consisted of peripheral blood, taken in a trial of Ad26.COV2.S vaccine versus placebo. CDR3 nucleotides: TGTGCCAGCAGTTCCCCCCACGTGCGGGACAGGGGTTGGGAGACCCAGTACTTC. Its translation is CASSSPHVRDRGWETQYF.